Below, one T cell receptor beta chain is given with its context. Its antigen is undetermined. This sample stems from a study of T cell responses to AZD1222 COVID-19 vaccine. Study-wide points: Unmutated regions of variants are reportedly targeted by nearly half of spike-specific TCRs. The sample set comprised mostly white British donors with more females, and clonal diversity was possibly underestimated.

Trimming removed 4 bases at V and 2 bases at J, with 14 bases between. CDR3 length: 16 amino acids. Germline CDR1 and CDR2: KGHDR and SFDVKD. The table came from immunoSEQ multiplex PCR; TCRdb's copy has only in-frame clones and leaves some out. The sample holds 100,000 to 120,000 clones, about 85% seen once. This clonotype originated in an adult in good health. V and J are TRBV24-1 and TRBJ1-5, with D possibly TRBD1 on 6 matching bases. The specimen was peripheral blood, collected on day 0 of AZD1222 vaccination. The CDR3 DNA sequence: TGTGCCACCAGTGAAAGCCAGGGGACCGGCAATCAGCCCCAGCATTTT. It encodes CATSESQGTGNQPQHF.